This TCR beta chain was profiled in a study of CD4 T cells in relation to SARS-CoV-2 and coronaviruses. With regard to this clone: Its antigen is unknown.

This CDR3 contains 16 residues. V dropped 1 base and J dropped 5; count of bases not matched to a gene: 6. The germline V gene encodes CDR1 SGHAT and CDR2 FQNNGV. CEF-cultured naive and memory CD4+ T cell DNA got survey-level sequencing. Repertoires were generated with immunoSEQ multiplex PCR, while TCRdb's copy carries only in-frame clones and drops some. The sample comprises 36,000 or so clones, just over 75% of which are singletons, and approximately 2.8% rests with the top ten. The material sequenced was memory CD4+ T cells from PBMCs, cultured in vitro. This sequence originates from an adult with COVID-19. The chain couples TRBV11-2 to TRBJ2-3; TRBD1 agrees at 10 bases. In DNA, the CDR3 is TGTGCCAGCAGCTTAGGGTGGACAGGGGGTCAAGATACGCAGTATTTT. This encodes CASSLGWTGGQDTQYF.